Here is one T cell receptor (beta chain) with its context. This record belongs to a study of blood T cell repertoires in COVID-19. CDR1 and CDR2 (germline): MNHEY, SMNVEV (reference sequence). The CDR3 length is 15 residues. Between the trimmed V and J ends, which lost 4 bases and 1 base, there was a span of 13 bases. In the original analysis: Amplification from reference gene primers served as the basis for estimated nucleated cell counts. This table comes from immunoSEQ multiplex PCR, and its TCRdb copy is limited to in-frame clones, with some not included. V, J and clone size are those of that table, while D and trimming were read from the DNA. The sample includes hundreds of thousands of clones, around 85% of them seen just once. Allocation to cohorts depended on clinical history reported by the participants.

This sequence was found in a woman aged 40 to 55 with acute COVID-19. J is TRBJ2-5 and V is TRBV27; tentatively, D is TRBD1 (7 bases). The sequenced material came from PBMCs or T cells enriched from blood (not recorded which). The CDR3 loop reads CASSSHRGGQETQYF. In DNA, the CDR3 is TGTGCCAGCAGTTCGCACAGGGGAGGCCAAGAGACCCAGTACTTC.